This TCR beta chain stems from a study of CXCR3-negative and CXCR3-positive naive CD8 T cells. Study-wide results and caveats: CXCR3-positive naive cells carried more hydrophobic TRB CDR3s than CXCR3-negative ones.

To note about this clonotype: What it binds is not known.

The TRB libraries of cDNA were built by UMI-labeled 5' RACE. From its re-call of the 5' RACE reads, TCRdb lists each CDR3 protein once, without DNA. In all, the sample yields over 100,000 distinct CDR3 sequences. This clonotype was obtained from a human donor in good health. Some clones in this sample may be carry-over from other donors' samples. Specimen: naive CXCR3+ CD8+ T cells from blood. Subset meaning: CD45RO-CCR7+CD27+CD95- naive CD8+ T cells expressing CXCR3 (TNR3+).

CDR3: CASSEGLEETQYF. This chain connects TRBV9 to TRBJ2-5; TCRdb proposes TRBD2, but this gene call is untestable without DNA. Germline values: CDR1 SGDLS, CDR2 YYNGEE. This CDR3 is 13 amino acids long.